This T cell receptor (beta chain) was identified in a study of T cells in Graves' hyperthyroidism and ophthalmopathy. The CDR3 totals 15 residues. Trimming took 6 bases from V and 4 from J; bases not matched to a gene: 6. It was RNA transcripts that yielded the amplified TCR beta CDR3 regions. During a first-round RT-PCR of the TCR CDR3, the HTBI primer set was used. Via MiXCR, TCRdb re-called the multiplex PCR reads, giving one row per CDR3 protein. The sample gives 550,000 to 600,000 distinct CDR3 sequences, about 43% of which show up once; 15% to 20% is in the top ten. Sequencing input: peripheral blood or thyroid tissue (not recorded which). The origin of this receptor is an adult woman with Graves' disease, either hyperthyroidism or ophthalmopathy (not recorded which). V is TRBV12-3 or TRBV12-4 and J is TRBJ1-4; 9 bases map to TRBD1. In nucleotides, the CDR3 is TGTGCCAGCAGACGAGGGACAGGGCTTAATGAAAAACTGTTTTTT. The encoded protein is CASRRGTGLNEKLFF.